This T cell receptor beta chain was sequenced for a study of molecular identifiers for immune sequencing clone quantification. Study-level information: In the replicates, RNA derived from around 20,000 or 100,000 naive CD8 cells was divided into five parts, and four were sequenced. Study conclusions and caveats: For highly expanded clones, sizes could be underestimated when identical TCR molecules share a barcode.

Concerning this clonotype itself: Its antigen remains unidentified. One end of the junction fails to match germline, which may point to a read error.

Each CDR3 protein is one row after TCRdb ran MiXCR on the PCR reads. The repertoire includes about half a million distinct CDR3 sequences, 20% to 25% of them detected once, and more than 0.8% sits in the top ten. Each library that profiled naive CD8 cells came from around 20,000 to 1,000,000 sorted cells with 10%, 30% or 50% RNA. The CDR3 contains 19 residues. Germline values: CDR1 KGHDR, CDR2 SFDVKD. The chain is built from TRBV24-1 and TRBJ2-1, with D possibly matching TRBD1 (7 bases). The TCR sequence derives from a human donor in good health. Some libraries in this study had Jurkat cell RNA spiked in. Sequencing input: naive CD8+ T cells from blood, with Jurkat cell RNA spiked in. The sample's subset: FACS-sorted CD8+CD4-CCR7+CD45RA+ naive T cells. The CDR3 loop reads CASSDSTGGERTGLGEQFF. CDR3 DNA sequence: TGTGCCTCCAGTGATTCAACAGGCGGGGAGCGGACAGGTTTGGGTGAGCAGTTCTTC.